Following are 6 T cell receptor beta chains from one sample sequenced in a study of T cells in Graves' hyperthyroidism and ophthalmopathy. Researchers amplified the TCR beta CDR3 regions from RNA transcripts. In the first-round RT-PCR of the TCR CDR3, the HTBI primer set was used. From the multiplex PCR reads, TCRdb called clonotypes with MiXCR, one entry per CDR3 protein. The table has some 650,000 distinct CDR3 sequences, approximately 15% seen once. The sample comprised blood. These receptors were taken from a woman aged 40 to 50 with Graves' ophthalmopathy.

This clonotype showed up many times. The rearrangement uses TRBV20-1 and TRBJ2-7, with D hard to call. V was pared by 1 base and J by 1 base, with 14 bases between. The CDR3 runs 15 residues. Germline V gene lookup returns CDR1 DFQATT and CDR2 SNEGSKA (reference sequence). This CDR3 reads CSARAVGARSYEQYF. The CDR3 nucleotides read TGCAGTGCTAGAGCAGTTGGAGCGAGATCCTACGAGCAGTACTTC.

This clonotype has at least ten counts. The J gene is TRBJ2-7, the V gene TRBV15, with unresolved D. Germline assignment: CDR1 LNHNV and CDR2 YYDKDF (reference sequence). The CDR3 is 14 residues long. The ends were cut back, 3 bases at V and 2 bases at J, with 11 bases in the middle. The CDR3 bases are TGTGCCACCAGCAGCGGTGGAGAGCCCTACGAGCAGTACTTC. Its protein is CATSSGGEPYEQYF.

This clonotype came up many times. This chain joins TRBV30 and TRBJ1-5; D is possibly TRBD1 (6 bases). Germline CDR1 and CDR2: GTSNPN and SVGIG (reference sequence). V shed 0 bases and J shed 1 base, with 13 bases lying between them. This CDR3 contains 16 residues. The CDR3 bases are TGTGCCTGGAGTGTACTAGGGGGTATGAGCAATCAGCCCCAGCATTTT. Residues: CAWSVLGGMSNQPQHF.

This clonotype was seen only once. This chain joins TRBV19 and TRBJ2-2; D is unresolved. V gave up 1 base and J gave up 8 bases, with 14 bases separating them. The CDR3 is 15 residues long. Germline values: CDR1 LNHDA, CDR2 SQIVND (reference sequence). The CDR3 loop is CASSIAPAQIGELFF. In nucleotides, the CDR3 is TGTGCCAGTAGTATAGCGCCAGCCCAGATTGGGGAGCTGTTTTTT.

A remark on this clonotype: A much more abundant neighbour one base away suggests this may be a read error. The V call is TRBV2, the J call TRBJ1-6; 10 bases align to TRBD1. Germline CDR1 SNHLY, CDR2 FYNNEI. The CDR3 sequence is 13 residues long. In DNA form, the CDR3 reads TGTTCCAGCGCGGGACAGGGGAATTCACCCCTCCACTTT. It is translated as CSSAGQGNSPLHF.

This clonotype was picked up many times. The chain uses TRBV2 and TRBJ1-2; D gene unclear. Looked up from germline, CDR1 is SNHLY and CDR2 is FYNNEI. V dropped 5 bases and J dropped 0 bases, with 13 bases sitting between them. This CDR3 has 15 amino acids. CDR3 bases: TGTGCCAGCAGTACCCACACAACCACTAACTATGGCTACACCTTC. Its translation is CASSTHTTTNYGYTF.